This TCR beta chain was identified in a study of T cell changes during pregnancy in multiple sclerosis. Profiled with immunoSEQ multiplex PCR; TCRdb holds only in-frame clones, not every one. Found here are around 65,000 clones, more than 75% of them singletons; the top ten hold 3.3%. The J segment lost 6 bases and the V segment lost 8 bases, leaving 7 bases of the junction unmatched. Per the germline V gene, CDR1 is MNHEY and CDR2 is SVGAGI. This CDR3 is 13 amino acids long. This rearrangement joins TRBV6-5 to TRBJ1-2; TRBD1 aligns across 9 bases. The receptor's source is a female donor in good health, enrolled as a control in a pregnancy study. The specimen was peripheral blood, collected in the first trimester of pregnancy. This CDR3 reads CASRRTGENGYTF. CDR3 nucleotide sequence: TGTGCCAGCCGAAGGACAGGGGAAAATGGCTACACCTTC.